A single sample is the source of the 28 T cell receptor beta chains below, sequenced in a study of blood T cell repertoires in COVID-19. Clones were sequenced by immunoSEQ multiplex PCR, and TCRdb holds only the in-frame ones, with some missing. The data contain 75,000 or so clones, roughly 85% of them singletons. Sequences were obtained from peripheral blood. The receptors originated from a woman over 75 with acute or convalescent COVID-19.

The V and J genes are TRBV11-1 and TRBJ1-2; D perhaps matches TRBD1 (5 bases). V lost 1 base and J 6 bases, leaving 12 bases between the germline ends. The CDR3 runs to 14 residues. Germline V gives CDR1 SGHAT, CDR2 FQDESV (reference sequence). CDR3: CASSLGRGADGYTF. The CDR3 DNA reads TGTGCCAGCAGCTTAGGAAGGGGCGCGGATGGCTACACCTTC.

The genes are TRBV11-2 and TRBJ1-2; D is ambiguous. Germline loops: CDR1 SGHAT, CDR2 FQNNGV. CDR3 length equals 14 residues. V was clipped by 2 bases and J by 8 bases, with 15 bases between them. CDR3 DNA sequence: TGTGCCAGCAGCTTACAAGGAGGGATGGACGGCTACACCTTC. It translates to CASSLQGGMDGYTF.

This chain's CDR3 is CASRGLAGTHPPSSYNEQFF. CDR3 nucleotides: TGTGCAAGTCGTGGACTAGCGGGAACCCATCCCCCCAGCTCCTACAATGAGCAGTTCTTC. The chain couples TRBV12-2 to TRBJ2-1; the D call in the table, TRBD2, was not verified against the DNA. TRBV12-2 is labeled a pseudogene. The CDR3 is made up of 20 amino acids.

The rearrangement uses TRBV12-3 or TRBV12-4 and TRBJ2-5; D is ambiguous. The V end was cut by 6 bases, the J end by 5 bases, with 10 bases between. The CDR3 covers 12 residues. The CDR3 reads CASSPSWETQYF. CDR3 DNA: TGTGCCAGCAGCCCGAGTTGGGAGACCCAGTACTTC.

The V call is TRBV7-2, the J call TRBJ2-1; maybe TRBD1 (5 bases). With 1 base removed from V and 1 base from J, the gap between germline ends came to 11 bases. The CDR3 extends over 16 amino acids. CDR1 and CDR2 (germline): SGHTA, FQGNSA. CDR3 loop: CASSLEGSSSYNEQFF. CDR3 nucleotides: TGTGCCAGCAGCTTAGAGGGGTCGAGTTCCTACAATGAGCAGTTCTTC.

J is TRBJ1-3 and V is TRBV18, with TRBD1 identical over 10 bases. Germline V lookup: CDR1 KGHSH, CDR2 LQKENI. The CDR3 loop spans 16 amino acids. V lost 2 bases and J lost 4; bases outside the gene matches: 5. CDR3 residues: CASSPIGQGDGNTIYF. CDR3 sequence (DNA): TGTGCCAGCTCACCAATTGGACAGGGGGACGGAAACACCATATATTTT.

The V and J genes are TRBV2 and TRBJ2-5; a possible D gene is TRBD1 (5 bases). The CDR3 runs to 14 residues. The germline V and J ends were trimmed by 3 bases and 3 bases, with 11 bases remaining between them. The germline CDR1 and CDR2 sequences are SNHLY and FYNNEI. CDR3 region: CASSDQGGKETQYF. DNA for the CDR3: TGTGCCAGCAGTGATCAGGGTGGGAAAGAGACCCAGTACTTC.

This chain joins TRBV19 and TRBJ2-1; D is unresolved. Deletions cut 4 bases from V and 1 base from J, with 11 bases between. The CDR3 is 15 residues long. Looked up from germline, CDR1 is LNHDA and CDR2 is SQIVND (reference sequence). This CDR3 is CASSTTTNSYNEQFF. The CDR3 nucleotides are TGTGCCAGTAGTACAACTACCAATTCCTACAATGAGCAGTTCTTC.

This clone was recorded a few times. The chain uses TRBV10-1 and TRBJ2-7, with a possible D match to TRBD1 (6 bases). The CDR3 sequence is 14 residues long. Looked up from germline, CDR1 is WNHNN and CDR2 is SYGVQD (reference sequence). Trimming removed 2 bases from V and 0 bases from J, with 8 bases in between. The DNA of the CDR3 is TGCGCCAGCAGTGAGGACAGGAACTCCTACGAGCAGTACTTC. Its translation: CASSEDRNSYEQYF.

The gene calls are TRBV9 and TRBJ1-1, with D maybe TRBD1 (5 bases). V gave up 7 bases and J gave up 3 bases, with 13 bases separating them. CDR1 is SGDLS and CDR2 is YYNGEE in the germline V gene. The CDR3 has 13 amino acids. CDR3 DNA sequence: TGTGCCAGCGGTCGGGAGGGGTACACTGAAGCTTTCTTT. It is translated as CASGREGYTEAFF.

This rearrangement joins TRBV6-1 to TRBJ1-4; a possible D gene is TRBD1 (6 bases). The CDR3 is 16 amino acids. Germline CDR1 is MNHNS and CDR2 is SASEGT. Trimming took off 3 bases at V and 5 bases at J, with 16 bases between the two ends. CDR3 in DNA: TGTGCCAGCAGTGACGGGGGGGGCGTTGGAAATGAAAAACTGTTTTTT. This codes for CASSDGGGVGNEKLFF.

The CDR3 loop is CASSLEWGGETQYF. The CDR3 DNA reads as TGTGCCAGCAGCTTAGAATGGGGAGGGGAGACCCAGTACTTC. The chain links TRBV7-6 to TRBJ2-5, with TRBD2 matching 7 bases. With 1 base clipped from V and 5 bases from J, the junction kept 4 bases outside the gene matches. Germline CDR1 is SGHVS and CDR2 is FNYEAQ. The CDR3 contains 14 residues. The variable domain in full, with the rest retrieved from reference TRBV7-6 and TRBJ2-5, is GAGVSQSPRYKVTKRGQDVALRCDPISGHVSLYWYRQALGQGPEFLTYFNYEAQQDKSGLPNDRFSAERPEGSISTLTIQRTEQRDSAMYRCASSLEWGGETQYFGPGTRLLVL.

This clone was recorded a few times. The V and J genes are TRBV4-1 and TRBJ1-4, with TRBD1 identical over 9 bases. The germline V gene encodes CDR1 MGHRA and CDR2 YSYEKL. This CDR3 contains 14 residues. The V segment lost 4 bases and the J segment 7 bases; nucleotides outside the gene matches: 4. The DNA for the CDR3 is TGCGCCAGCAGCCCGGGGACAGGGCTTGAAAAACTGTTTTTT. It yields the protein CASSPGTGLEKLFF.

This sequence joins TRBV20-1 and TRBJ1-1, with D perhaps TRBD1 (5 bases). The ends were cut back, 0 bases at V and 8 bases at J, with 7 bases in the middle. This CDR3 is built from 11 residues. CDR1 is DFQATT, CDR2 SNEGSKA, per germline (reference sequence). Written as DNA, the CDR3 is TGCAGTGCTAGAGACAAGGGGGAAGCTTTCTTT. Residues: CSARDKGEAFF.

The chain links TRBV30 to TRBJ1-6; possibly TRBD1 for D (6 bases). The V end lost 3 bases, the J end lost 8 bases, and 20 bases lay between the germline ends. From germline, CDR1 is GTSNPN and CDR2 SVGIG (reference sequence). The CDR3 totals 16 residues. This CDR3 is CAWRRFPGHRDSPLHF. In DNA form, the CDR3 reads TGTGCCTGGAGGCGTTTTCCGGGACATCGAGATTCACCCCTCCACTTT.

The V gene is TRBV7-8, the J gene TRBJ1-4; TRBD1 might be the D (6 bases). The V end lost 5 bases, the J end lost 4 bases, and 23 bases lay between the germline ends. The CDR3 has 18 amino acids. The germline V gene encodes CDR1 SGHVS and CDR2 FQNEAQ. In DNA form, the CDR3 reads TGTGCCAGCAGCCCGACGCCTGGGGGCCCGAGGCTTAATGAAAAACTGTTTTTT. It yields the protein CASSPTPGGPRLNEKLFF. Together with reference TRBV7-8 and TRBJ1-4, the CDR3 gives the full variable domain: GAGVSQSPRYKVAKRGQDVALRCDPISGHVSLFWYQQALGQGPEFLTYFQNEAQLDKSGLPSDRFFAERPEGSVSTLKIQRTQQEDSAVYLCASSPTPGGPRLNEKLFFGSGTQLSVL.

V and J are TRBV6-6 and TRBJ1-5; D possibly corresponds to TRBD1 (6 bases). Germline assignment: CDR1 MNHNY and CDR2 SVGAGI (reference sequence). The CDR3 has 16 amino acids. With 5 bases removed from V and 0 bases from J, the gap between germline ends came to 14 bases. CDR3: CASSGDRSFSNQPQHF. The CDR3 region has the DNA TGTGCCAGCAGTGGCGACAGGAGCTTTAGCAATCAGCCCCAGCATTTT.

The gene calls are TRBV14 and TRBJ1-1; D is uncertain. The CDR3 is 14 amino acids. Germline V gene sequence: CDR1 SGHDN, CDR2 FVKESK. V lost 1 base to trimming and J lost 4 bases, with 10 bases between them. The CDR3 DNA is TGTGCCAGCAGCCAAGTCCGGGATGGCACTGAAGCTTTCTTT. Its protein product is CASSQVRDGTEAFF.

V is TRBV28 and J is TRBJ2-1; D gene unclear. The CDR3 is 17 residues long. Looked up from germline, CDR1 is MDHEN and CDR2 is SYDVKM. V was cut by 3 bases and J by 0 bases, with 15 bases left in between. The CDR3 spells CASSLFSSPSSYNEQFF. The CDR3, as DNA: TGTGCCAGCAGTTTGTTCTCCTCCCCTAGCTCCTACAATGAGCAGTTCTTC.

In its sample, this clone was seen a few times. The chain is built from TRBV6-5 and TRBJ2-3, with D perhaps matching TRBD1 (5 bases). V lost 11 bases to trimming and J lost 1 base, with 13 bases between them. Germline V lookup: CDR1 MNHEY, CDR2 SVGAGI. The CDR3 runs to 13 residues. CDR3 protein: CAVNQGGTDTQYF. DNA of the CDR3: TGTGCCGTCAACCAGGGCGGCACAGATACGCAGTATTTT.

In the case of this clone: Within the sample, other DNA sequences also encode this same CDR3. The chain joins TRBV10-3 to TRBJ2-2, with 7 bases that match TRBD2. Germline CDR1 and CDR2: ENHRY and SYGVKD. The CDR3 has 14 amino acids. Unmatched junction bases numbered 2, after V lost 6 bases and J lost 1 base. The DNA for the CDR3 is TGTGCCATCAGGGCGGGGGAGAACACCGGGGAGCTGTTTTTT. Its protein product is CAIRAGENTGELFF.

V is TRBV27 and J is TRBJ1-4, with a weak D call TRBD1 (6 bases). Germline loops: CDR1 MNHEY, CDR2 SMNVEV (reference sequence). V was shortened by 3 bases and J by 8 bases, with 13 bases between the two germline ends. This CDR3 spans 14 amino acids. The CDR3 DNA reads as TGTGCCAGCAGTTTCCAGGGGCATAGGGAAAAACTGTTTTTT. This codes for CASSFQGHREKLFF.

The CDR3 is CASSYGAIGRNYGYTF. CDR3 nucleotide sequence: TGTGCCAGCAGTTACGGGGCTATAGGACGGAACTATGGCTACACCTTC. The chain carries TRBV6-2 or TRBV6-3 and TRBJ1-2; tentatively, D is TRBD1 (5 bases). The CDR3 loop spans 16 amino acids. Germline lookup yields CDR1 MNHEY and CDR2 SVGEGT. V lost 2 bases and J lost 2, with 15 bases in between.

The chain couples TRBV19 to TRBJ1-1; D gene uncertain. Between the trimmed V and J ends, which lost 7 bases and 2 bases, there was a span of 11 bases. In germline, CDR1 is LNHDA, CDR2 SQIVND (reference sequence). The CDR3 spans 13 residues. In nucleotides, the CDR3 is TGTGCCAGTACGGGCGGGGTTAACACTGAAGCTTTCTTT. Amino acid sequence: CASTGGVNTEAFF.

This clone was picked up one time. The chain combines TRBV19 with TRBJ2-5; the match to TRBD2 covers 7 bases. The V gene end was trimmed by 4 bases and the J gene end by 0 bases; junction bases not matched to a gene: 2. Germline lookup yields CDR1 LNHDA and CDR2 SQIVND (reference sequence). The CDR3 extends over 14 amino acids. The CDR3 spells CASSRAGYQETQYF. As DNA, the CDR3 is TGTGCCAGTAGTAGAGCGGGGTACCAAGAGACCCAGTACTTC.

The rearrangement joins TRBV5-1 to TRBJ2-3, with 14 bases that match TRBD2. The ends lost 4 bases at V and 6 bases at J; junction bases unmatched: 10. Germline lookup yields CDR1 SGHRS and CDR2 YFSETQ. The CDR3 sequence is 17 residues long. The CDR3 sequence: CASSPGLAGVGQDTQYF. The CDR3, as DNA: TGCGCCAGCAGCCCGGGACTAGCGGGAGTTGGTCAGGATACGCAGTATTTT. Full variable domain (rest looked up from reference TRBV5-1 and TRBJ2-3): KAGVTQTPRYLIKTRGQQVTLSCSPISGHRSVSWYQQTPGQGLQFLFEYFSETQRNKGNFPGRFSGRQFSNSRSEMNVSTLELGDSALYLCASSPGLAGVGQDTQYFGPGTRLTVL.

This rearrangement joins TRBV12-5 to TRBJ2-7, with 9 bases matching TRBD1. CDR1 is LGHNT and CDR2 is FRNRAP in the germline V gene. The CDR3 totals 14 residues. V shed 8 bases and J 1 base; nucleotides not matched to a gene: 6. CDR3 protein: CASIQGAYSYEQYF. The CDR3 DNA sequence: TGTGCTAGTATACAGGGGGCGTATTCCTACGAGCAGTACTTC. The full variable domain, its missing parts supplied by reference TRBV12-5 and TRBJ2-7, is DARVTQTPRHKVTEMGQEVTMRCQPILGHNTVFWYRQTMMQGLELLAYFRNRAPLDDSGMPKDRFSAEMPDATLATLKIQPSEPRDSAVYFCASIQGAYSYEQYFGPGTRLTVT.

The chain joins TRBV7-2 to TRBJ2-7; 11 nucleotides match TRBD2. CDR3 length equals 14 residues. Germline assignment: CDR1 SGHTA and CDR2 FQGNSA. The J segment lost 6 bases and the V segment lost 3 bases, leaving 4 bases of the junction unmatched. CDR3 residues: CASSFSSGRSEQYF. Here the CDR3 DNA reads TGTGCCAGCAGCTTTTCTAGCGGGAGGAGCGAGCAGTACTTC.